This passage covers 15 T cell receptor beta chains from one sample sequenced in a study of control samples from healthy donors and cancer patients. Profiled with immunoSEQ multiplex PCR; TCRdb holds only in-frame clones, not every one. The sample consists of around 140,000 clones, roughly 91% of them appearing once. The specimen was PBMCs. These receptors came from a man aged 50 or older with head and neck cancer.

This rearrangement joins TRBV28 to TRBJ2-7, with TRBD2 matching 8 bases. Unmatched junction bases numbered 0, after V lost 2 bases and J lost 6 bases. Germline V lookup: CDR1 MDHEN, CDR2 SYDVKM. This CDR3 is 12 amino acids long. The DNA for the CDR3 is TGTGCCAGCAGTTTACGGGGGGGCGAGCAGTACTTC. It codes for CASSLRGGEQYF. Full variable domain (remainder filled in from reference TRBV28 and TRBJ2-7): DVKVTQSSRYLVKRTGEKVFLECVQDMDHENMFWYRQDPGLGLRLIYFSYDVKMKEKGDIPEGYSVSREKKERFSLILESASTNQTSMYLCASSLRGGEQYFGPGTRLTVT.

The gene calls are TRBV5-5 and TRBJ2-7; D is unclear. V was trimmed by 0 bases and J by 2 bases, leaving 6 bases between them. This CDR3 contains 13 residues. Germline lookup yields CDR1 SGHKS and CDR2 YYEKEE (reference sequence). CDR3 sequence reads: CASSLETPYEQYF. CDR3 sequence (DNA): TGTGCCAGCAGCTTGGAGACTCCCTACGAGCAGTACTTC.

The chain uses TRBV14 and TRBJ2-5; D is perhaps TRBD1 (6 bases). CDR3 size: 15 residues. The germline gives CDR1 SGHDN, CDR2 FVKESK. Trimming cost V 4 bases and J 0 bases, with 12 bases left between them. The CDR3 DNA is TGTGCCAGCAGCCCCTTAGACAGGTACCAAGAGACCCAGTACTTC. It is translated as CASSPLDRYQETQYF.

V and J are TRBV7-6 and TRBJ2-5; no definite D call. Per germline, CDR1 SGHVS and CDR2 FNYEAQ. This CDR3 has 16 amino acids. Trimming removed 1 base at V and 1 base at J, with 13 bases between. The CDR3 nucleotides read TGTGCCAGCAGCTTAGTTTGGACCCTGGGCCAAGAGACCCAGTACTTC. Residues: CASSLVWTLGQETQYF.

This chain connects TRBV5-6 to TRBJ1-3; D remains unclear. V lost 6 bases, J lost 0 bases, and 19 bases lay in between. CDR1 and CDR2 from the germline V gene are SGHDT and YYEEEE. This CDR3 has 17 residues. The CDR3 DNA reads TGTGCCAGCACCGTGCGGGCCCGTTTTTCCTCTGGAAACACCATATATTTT. This codes for CASTVRARFSSGNTIYF.

The chain couples TRBV2 to TRBJ1-2; unclear D gene. CDR1 and CDR2 from the germline V gene are SNHLY and FYNNEI. The ends were cut back, 3 bases at V and 4 bases at J, with 12 bases in the middle. This CDR3 spans 14 amino acids. As DNA, the CDR3 is TGTGCCAGCAGTGATCGGCTGAAGGGCTATGGCTACACCTTC. Its translation: CASSDRLKGYGYTF.

CDR3 nucleotides: TGTGCCAGCAGCGTAGGTACCAGCTCCTACAATGAGCAGTTCTTC. Amino acids: CASSVGTSSYNEQFF. The chain employs TRBV9 and TRBJ2-1, with D unresolved. This CDR3 is 15 amino acids long. The V gene lost 0 bases and the J gene lost 0 bases, with 7 bases spanning the gap. From germline, CDR1 is SGDLS and CDR2 YYNGEE. Together with reference TRBV9 and TRBJ2-1, the CDR3 gives the full variable domain: DSGVTQTPKHLITATGQRVTLRCSPRSGDLSVYWYQQSLDQGLQFLIQYYNGEERAKGNILERFSAQQFPDLHSELNLSSLELGDSALYFCASSVGTSSYNEQFFGPGTRLTVL.

The V and J genes are TRBV5-1 and TRBJ2-5; D unresolved. Trimming took off 6 bases at V and 3 bases at J, with 6 bases between the two ends. Germline V gives CDR1 SGHRS, CDR2 YFSETQ. The CDR3 covers 11 residues. CDR3 amino acids: CASMFEETQYF. Here the CDR3 DNA reads TGCGCCAGCATGTTCGAAGAGACCCAGTACTTC.

This chain joins TRBV18 and TRBJ1-1; D is undetermined. V lost 4 bases and J lost 1, with 7 bases in between. This CDR3 comprises 13 residues. From germline, CDR1 is KGHSH and CDR2 LQKENI. CDR3 protein: CASSRPENTEAFF. In DNA, the CDR3 is TGTGCCAGCTCACGGCCAGAGAACACTGAAGCTTTCTTT.

J is TRBJ1-2 and V is TRBV30; D is ambiguous. Trimming removed 2 bases at V and 1 base at J, with 8 bases between. CDR1 and CDR2 from the germline V gene are GTSNPN and SVGIG (reference sequence). The CDR3 length is 13 residues. This CDR3 is CAWSMAFNYGYTF. As DNA, the CDR3 is TGTGCCTGGAGTATGGCATTTAACTATGGCTACACCTTC.

The chain combines TRBV2 with TRBJ2-2, with D possibly TRBD2 on 5 matching bases. The V and J ends lost 4 bases and 4 bases respectively, with 7 bases between them. CDR1 is SNHLY and CDR2 is FYNNEI in the germline V gene. This CDR3 contains 13 residues. CDR3 loop: CASSVRVTGELFF. As DNA, the CDR3 is TGTGCCAGCAGTGTGCGGGTCACCGGGGAGCTGTTTTTT. The full variable domain, rest sourced from reference TRBV2 and TRBJ2-2, is EPEVTQTPSHQVTQMGQEVILRCVPISNHLYFYWYRQILGQKVEFLVSFYNNEISEKSEIFDDQFSVERPDGSNFTLKIRSTKLEDSAMYFCASSVRVTGELFFGEGSRLTVL.

The chain combines TRBV30 with TRBJ2-1; 11 positions match TRBD2. Germline V gives CDR1 GTSNPN, CDR2 SVGIG (reference sequence). V shed 4 bases and J 0 bases; nucleotides not matched to a gene: 5. CDR3 length: 16 residues. CDR3 nucleotide sequence: TGTGCCTGGACCTCACTAGCGGGGGTCTCCTACAATGAGCAGTTCTTC. It translates to CAWTSLAGVSYNEQFF.

The chain uses TRBV7-9 and TRBJ1-2; perhaps TRBD1 as D (6 bases). CDR1 and CDR2 from the germline V gene are SEHNR and FQNEAQ (reference sequence). The CDR3 runs 14 residues. V lost 5 bases and J 3 bases, leaving 13 bases between the germline ends. The CDR3 DNA reads as TGTGCCAGCAGCCCTCAAGGGGGTTACTATGGCTACACCTTC. Translated, it gives CASSPQGGYYGYTF.

The J gene is TRBJ1-2, the V gene TRBV12-3 or TRBV12-4, with D unresolved. The CDR3 loop spans 13 amino acids. Trimming took off 6 bases at V and 8 bases at J, with 16 bases between the two ends. The CDR3 region is CASRNPFMGGYTF. The CDR3 DNA reads TGTGCCAGCAGGAACCCTTTCATGGGGGGCTACACCTTC.

The chain recombines TRBV6-5 with TRBJ1-1; TRBD1 agrees at 9 bases. Germline loops: CDR1 MNHEY, CDR2 SVGAGI. CDR3 size: 15 residues. The J segment lost 7 bases and the V segment lost 2 bases, leaving 8 bases of the junction unmatched. The CDR3 coding sequence is TGTGCCAGCAGTTACGGGGACAGGGTTTCTGGTGAAGCTTTCTTT. It translates to CASSYGDRVSGEAFF.